This TCR beta chain was retrieved from a study of blood T cell repertoires in COVID-19. Study-level information: Sources were T cells, B-cell-depleted T cells, or PBMCs; the material itself was cDNA or gDNA.

Everyone who took part was about 18 to 90 years old, and they came from about two dozen US areas. This CDR3 has 16 amino acids. The germline V gene encodes CDR1 KGHSH and CDR2 LQKENI. J lost 0 bases, V lost 3 bases, and 6 bases had no gene match. Only in-frame clones appear in the TCRdb table, and some are missing; sequencing was by immunoSEQ multiplex PCR. The table shows approximately 220,000 clones, with about nine tenths occurring only once. The receptor was derived from a woman under 40 with acute COVID-19. Input material: PBMCs or T cells enriched from blood (not recorded which). The gene calls are TRBV18 and TRBJ2-3; 7 bases align to TRBD1. DNA of the CDR3: TGTGCCAGCTCACCCTTGGGACAGCGGAGCACAGATACGCAGTATTTT. Its protein is CASSPLGQRSTDTQYF.